A selection of T cell receptor beta chains follows, all from one sample in a study of T-cell memory formation after mild COVID-19. TCRdb fed the 5' RACE reads into MiXCR, producing one record per CDR3 protein. The data contain around 320,000 distinct CDR3 sequences, 13% to 15% of them singletons. Sequenced material: PBMCs or a T cell subset sorted from them (not recorded which). These receptors were collected from a man in his late teens or twenties who had mild COVID-19 (a few samples of this study predate the infection). Cell type and time point are not known. Both conserved end residues are part of each CDR3. The D gene is left open where the match is weak. A clone size is listed for some rows: how often the clone was seen (once, few, many), or a class if it is expanded.

TRBV6-6	NA	TRBJ2-7	NA	CASRVRGVSYEQYF	TGTGCCAGCAGAGTTAGGGGGGTCTCCTACGAGCAGTACTTC
TRBV18	NA	TRBJ1-1	NA	CASSPSGRQVAEAFF	TGTGCCAGCTCACCGAGTGGAAGACAGGTTGCTGAAGCTTTCTTT
TRBV6-5	NA	TRBJ2-3	NA	CASSYFFTDTQYF	TGTGCCAGCAGTTACTTCTTCACAGATACGCAGTATTTT
TRBV29-1	NA	TRBJ1-5	few	CSVGDTPQPQHF	TGCAGCGTTGGGGACACCCCTCAGCCCCAGCATTTT
TRBV18	NA	TRBJ2-5	NA	CASSPRQEETQYF	TGTGCCAGCTCACCACGACAAGAAGAGACCCAGTACTTC
TRBV2	NA	TRBJ2-1	many	CASSLSGNNEQFF	TGTGCCAGCAGTTTGTCGGGAAATAATGAGCAGTTCTTC
TRBV20-1	NA	TRBJ2-4	few	CSARVRLAKNIQYF	TGCAGTGCTAGAGTTCGTCTAGCCAAAAACATTCAGTACTTC
TRBV2	TRBD2	TRBJ2-5	NA	CASSPSGAETQYF	TGTGCCAGCAGTCCTAGCGGGGCGGAGACCCAGTACTTC
TRBV4-2	TRBD1	TRBJ2-6	NA	CASSPTAQGISGANVLTF	TGTGCCAGCAGCCCCACCGCACAGGGGATTTCTGGGGCCAACGTCCTGACTTTC
TRBV4-3	NA	TRBJ1-3	few	CASSQAGTISGNTIYF	TGCGCCAGCAGCCAAGCGGGTACAATCTCTGGAAACACCATATATTTT
TRBV4-3	TRBD2	TRBJ2-1	many	CASSPLAGGYNEQFF	TGCGCCAGCAGCCCACTAGCGGGGGGTTACAATGAGCAGTTCTTC
TRBV5-1	TRBD2	TRBJ2-1	NA	CASFPGGRANEQFF	TGCGCCAGCTTCCCGGGGGGGCGTGCGAATGAGCAGTTCTTC
TRBV7-8	TRBD2	TRBJ2-1	few	CASSLSGGAAWNEQFF	TGTGCCAGCAGCCTGAGCGGGGGGGCCGCTTGGAATGAGCAGTTCTTC
TRBV12-2	NA	TRBJ2-3	few	CASRLELSDRVVTDTQYF	TGTGCAAGTCGCCTAGAACTTTCCGACCGGGTAGTCACAGATACGCAGTATTTT
TRBV5-1	NA	TRBJ2-1	few	CASSLWSYNEQFF	TGCGCCAGCAGCTTGTGGTCATACAATGAGCAGTTCTTC
TRBV6-2/TRBV6-3	TRBD1	TRBJ2-5	few	CASSGGTGLETQYF	TGTGCCAGCAGTGGCGGGACAGGGCTAGAGACCCAGTACTTC
TRBV7-9	NA	TRBJ1-5	few	CASSQGSGFDQPQHF	TGTGCCAGCAGCCAAGGGTCAGGGTTCGATCAGCCCCAGCATTTT
TRBV6-5	NA	TRBJ2-2	few	CASSPWEGVGELFF	TGTGCCAGCAGCCCTTGGGAGGGGGTCGGGGAGCTGTTTTTT
TRBV9	NA	TRBJ2-5	NA	CASSVGRRNYQETQYF	TGTGCCAGCAGCGTAGGGCGGAGGAACTACCAAGAGACCCAGTACTTC
TRBV9	NA	TRBJ1-3	few	CASSRRGTLSGNTIYF	TGTGCCAGCAGCAGGAGGGGAACCCTCTCTGGAAACACCATATATTTT
TRBV4-2	NA	TRBJ2-1	NA	CASSQEGLSYNEQFF	TGTGCCAGCAGCCAAGAAGGGCTCTCCTACAATGAGCAGTTCTTC
TRBV20-1	NA	TRBJ2-4	many	CSARPQGNIQYF	TGCAGTGCTAGACCCCAGGGAAACATTCAGTACTTC
TRBV7-2	NA	TRBJ1-5	NA	CASSLAWDGPQHF	TGTGCCAGCAGCTTAGCCTGGGACGGGCCCCAGCATTTT
TRBV4-1	TRBD2	TRBJ2-3	NA	CASSQATSGDFTDTQYF	TGCGCCAGCAGCCAGGCGACTAGCGGGGACTTCACAGATACGCAGTATTTT
TRBV6-6	TRBD1	TRBJ2-7	NA	CASSYSRDSYEQYF	TGTGCCAGCAGTTACTCTAGGGACAGCTACGAGCAGTACTTC
TRBV20-1	TRBD2	TRBJ2-3	NA	CSAALAGTTDTQYF	TGCAGTGCTGCTCTAGCGGGGACCACAGATACGCAGTATTTT
TRBV5-5	NA	TRBJ2-7	NA	CASSLLARSSYEQYF	TGTGCCAGCAGCTTGCTAGCGAGGAGCTCCTACGAGCAGTACTTC
TRBV10-3	TRBD1	TRBJ1-1	NA	CASTGEVEAFF	TGTGCCAGTACAGGGGAGGTTGAAGCTTTCTTT
TRBV11-2	NA	TRBJ2-5	few	CASSLDRQRRLQETQYF	TGTGCCAGCAGCTTAGACAGACAGAGGAGACTTCAAGAGACCCAGTACTTC
TRBV15	NA	TRBJ1-1	few	CATSPLNTEAFF	TGTGCCACCAGCCCTCTTAACACTGAAGCTTTCTTT
TRBV6-5	NA	TRBJ1-4	NA	CASSYSMLGRVGEKLFF	TGTGCCAGCAGTTACTCGATGTTAGGGAGGGTCGGGGAAAAACTGTTTTTT
TRBV27	TRBD1	TRBJ2-7	few	CASQPWGDRDYEQYF	TGTGCCAGTCAACCCTGGGGAGACAGGGATTACGAGCAGTACTTC
TRBV5-1	TRBD1	TRBJ2-7	NA	CASRGGQDADEQYF	TGCGCCAGCAGGGGGGGACAGGATGCGGACGAGCAGTACTTC
TRBV29-1	NA	TRBJ1-2	NA	CSAEVANYGYTF	TGCAGCGCCGAGGTGGCAAACTATGGCTACACCTTC
TRBV20-1	TRBD1	TRBJ1-2	NA	CSAREQGRDGYTF	TGCAGTGCTAGAGAACAGGGGCGGGATGGCTACACCTTC
TRBV6-2/TRBV6-3	NA	TRBJ2-3	NA	CASSPPGGIEQYF	TGTGCCAGCAGTCCCCCCGGAGGGATAGAGCAGTATTTT
TRBV2	NA	TRBJ1-3	NA	CASSETQNTIYF	TGTGCCAGCAGTGAAACACAGAACACCATATATTTT
TRBV29-1	NA	TRBJ2-1	NA	CSVDSLAPEQFF	TGCAGCGTTGATTCCCTAGCGCCAGAGCAGTTCTTC
TRBV7-2	NA	TRBJ2-3	NA	CASSLESRDTQYF	TGTGCCAGCAGCTTAGAATCTCGGGATACGCAGTATTTT
TRBV7-9	TRBD1	TRBJ2-3	NA	CASSLPRDRPTDTQYF	TGTGCCAGCAGCTTGCCCCGGGACAGGCCCACAGATACGCAGTATTTT
TRBV5-6	NA	TRBJ1-1	few	CASSLISGSSAFF	TGTGCCAGCAGCTTGATCTCGGGAAGTTCGGCTTTCTTT
TRBV10-3	TRBD1	TRBJ1-2	NA	CAISQDRGTYGYTF	TGTGCCATCAGTCAGGACAGGGGGACGTATGGCTACACCTTC
TRBV5-1	NA	TRBJ2-1	many	CASSLVRNEQFF	TGCGCCAGCAGCTTGGTTCGAAATGAGCAGTTCTTC
TRBV7-2	TRBD2	TRBJ2-1	NA	CASRLAGNNEQFF	TGTGCCAGCAGACTAGCGGGGAACAATGAGCAGTTCTTC
TRBV6-5	NA	TRBJ1-1	many	CASSSPGVKTEAFF	TGTGCCAGCAGTTCCCCGGGGGTGAAGACTGAAGCTTTCTTT